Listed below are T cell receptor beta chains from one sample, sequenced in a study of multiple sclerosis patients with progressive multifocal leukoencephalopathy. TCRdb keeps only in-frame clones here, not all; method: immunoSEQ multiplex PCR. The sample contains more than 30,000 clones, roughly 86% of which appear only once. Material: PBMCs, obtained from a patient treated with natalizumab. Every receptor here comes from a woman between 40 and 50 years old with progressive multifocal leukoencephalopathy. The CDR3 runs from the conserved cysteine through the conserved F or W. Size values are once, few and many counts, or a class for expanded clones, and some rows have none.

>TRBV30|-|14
CAWRRSGGQETQYF
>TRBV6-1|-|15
CASSENPQGSYGYTF
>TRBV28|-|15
CASNPYADGNTEAFF
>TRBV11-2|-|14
CASSQDRPGGEQYF
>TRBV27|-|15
CASSLGSGDYNEQFF
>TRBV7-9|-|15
CASSLVGGSPDTQYF
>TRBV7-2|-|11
CASGPNYEQYF
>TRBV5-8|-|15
CASPDGWESTDTQYF
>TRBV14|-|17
CASSQDFGLAGGNEQFF
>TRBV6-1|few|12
CASSGGGNTIYF
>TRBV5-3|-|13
CARSPDRCYGYTF
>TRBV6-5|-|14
CASSLGQVGTEAFF
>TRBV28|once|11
CASSPGLLAFF
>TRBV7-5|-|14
CARSFSRDHNEQFF
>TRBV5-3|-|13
CARSRQGPDTQYF
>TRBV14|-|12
CASSQMNNEQFF
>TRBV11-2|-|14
CASSLTGANTEAFF
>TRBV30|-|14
CAWSVLASSYEQYF
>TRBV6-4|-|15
CASSDSTGVGTEAFF
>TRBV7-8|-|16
CASSFRSGASSYEQYF
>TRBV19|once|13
CASSAGDGQPQHF
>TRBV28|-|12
CASSLTGDGYTF